The 10 T cell receptor beta chains in this list originate from one sample, sequenced in a study of blood T cell repertoires in COVID-19. The data were produced by immunoSEQ multiplex PCR, yet TCRdb's version contains in-frame clones alone and is incomplete. Of 180,000 or so clones listed, around nine tenths are singletons. The source material was peripheral blood. The receptors were gathered from a man in his forties or fifties with acute or convalescent COVID-19.

The gene calls are TRBV14 and TRBJ2-7; TRBD1 aligns across 8 bases. CDR3 length equals 15 residues. After removal of 3 bases from V and 2 bases from J, the junction contained 6 bases not matched to a gene. Germline CDR1 SGHDN, CDR2 FVKESK. In DNA, the CDR3 is TGTGCCAGCAGCCACGCCGGGACAGGACCCTACGAGCAGTACTTC. Translation: CASSHAGTGPYEQYF. The complete variable domain, with remaining parts taken from reference TRBV14 and TRBJ2-7, reads EAGVTQFPSHSVIEKGQTVTLRCDPISGHDNLYWYRRVMGKEIKFLLHFVKESKQDESGMPNNRFLAERTGGTYSTLKVQPAELEDSGVYFCASSHAGTGPYEQYFGPGTRLTVT.

The chain combines TRBV6-2 or TRBV6-3 with TRBJ1-2; maybe TRBD1 (5 bases). The V gene lost 5 bases and the J gene lost 8 bases, with 15 bases spanning the gap. The CDR3 has 13 residues. From germline, CDR1 is MNHEY and CDR2 SVGEGT. The CDR3 DNA sequence: TGTGCCAGCAGTCCCCCGGGCGCAGGGGGCTACACCTTC. The encoded protein is CASSPPGAGGYTF.

This clone was counted a single time. The J gene is TRBJ1-2, the V gene TRBV7-2; D may be TRBD1 (6 bases). Trimming pared 2 bases from V and 4 bases from J, leaving 11 bases between. The CDR3 has 14 residues. The V gene's germline CDR1 is SGHTA and CDR2 FQGNSA. This CDR3 reads CASSLRGDTYGYTF. CDR3 nucleotides: TGTGCCAGCAGCTTACGTGGGGACACCTATGGCTACACCTTC.

The chain links TRBV6-1 to TRBJ1-1; D is undetermined. Germline loops: CDR1 MNHNS, CDR2 SASEGT. V gave up 3 bases and J gave up 6 bases, with 11 bases separating them. This CDR3 has 13 amino acids. The CDR3 reads CASSDSSDSEAFF. The CDR3 DNA is TGTGCCAGCAGTGATAGTTCGGACTCTGAAGCTTTCTTT.

The V gene is TRBV28, the J gene TRBJ2-7, with D possibly matching TRBD1 (5 bases). Trimming removed 5 bases from V and 1 base from J, with 12 bases in between. In germline, CDR1 is MDHEN, CDR2 SYDVKM. The length of the CDR3 is 14 residues. In DNA form, the CDR3 reads TGTGCCAGCAGTGGGCAGGACACTTCCTACGAGCAGTACTTC. Protein: CASSGQDTSYEQYF. The full variable domain, with the rest looked up from reference TRBV28 and TRBJ2-7, is DVKVTQSSRYLVKRTGEKVFLECVQDMDHENMFWYRQDPGLGLRLIYFSYDVKMKEKGDIPEGYSVSREKKERFSLILESASTNQTSMYLCASSGQDTSYEQYFGPGTRLTVT.

The chain couples TRBV7-2 to TRBJ2-3, with unresolved D. The V end lost 1 base, the J end lost 8 bases, and 7 bases lay between the germline ends. The CDR3 has 12 residues. Germline V gene lookup returns CDR1 SGHTA and CDR2 FQGNSA. CDR3 sequence: CASSLVVGTQYF. CDR3 in DNA: TGTGCCAGCAGCTTAGTCGTCGGTACGCAGTATTTT.

This clone was seen only a few times. This rearrangement joins TRBV15 to TRBJ1-1; 7 nucleotides agree with TRBD1. Germline V gives CDR1 LNHNV, CDR2 YYDKDF (reference sequence). This CDR3 is 15 amino acids long. The V gene end was trimmed by 5 bases and the J gene end by 4 bases; junction bases not matched to a gene: 10. CDR3 bases: TGTGCCACCAGCGCCATCCGGGACAGTCTCACTGAAGCTTTCTTT. Protein sequence: CATSAIRDSLTEAFF. The whole variable domain, filled in from reference TRBV15 and TRBJ1-1, reads DAMVIQNPRYQVTQFGKPVTLSCSQTLNHNVMYWYQQKSSQAPKLLFHYYDKDFNNEADTPDNFQSRRPNTSFCFLDIRSPGLGDTAMYLCATSAIRDSLTEAFFGQGTRLTVV.

The chain is built from TRBV2 and TRBJ2-1; 9 bases agree with TRBD1. Germline V lookup: CDR1 SNHLY, CDR2 FYNNEI. The CDR3 covers 15 residues. V was pared by 6 bases and J by 8 bases, with 11 bases of the junction left unmatched. Written as DNA, the CDR3 is TGTGCCAGCAGCCTTCCGGGACAGGGTTTGGATGAGCAGTTCTTC. Translation gives CASSLPGQGLDEQFF.

The chain links TRBV5-1 to TRBJ2-5, with D tentatively TRBD1 (6 bases). CDR3 length: 14 amino acids. V lost 9 bases, J lost 0 bases, and 15 bases lay in between. Germline CDR1 SGHRS, CDR2 YFSETQ. In DNA, the CDR3 is TGCGCCACCCGCAGGGGTACAGACCAAGAGACCCAGTACTTC. It yields the protein CATRRGTDQETQYF.

The V call is TRBV27, the J call TRBJ2-7; weak D call: TRBD2 (6 bases). V was cut by 1 base and J by 3 bases, with 10 bases left in between. The CDR3 length is 14 residues. CDR1 is MNHEY, CDR2 SMNVEV, per germline (reference sequence). Written as DNA, the CDR3 is TGTGCCAGCAGTTTATTGGGACTTGGCTACGAGCAGTACTTC. This gives the protein CASSLLGLGYEQYF.